Listed here are 20 T cell receptor beta chains from one sample, sequenced in a study of shared clonotypes between healthy human individuals. TCRdb keeps only in-frame clones here, not all; method: immunoSEQ multiplex PCR. The sample lists around 450,000 clones; around 75% were seen once. Specimen: PBMCs. The receptor source for this set is a woman between 40 and 50 years old in good health. Some clones in this sample may be carry-over from other donors' samples.

This chain joins TRBV27 and TRBJ1-5; TRBD1 might be the D (6 bases). V lost 0 bases and J 3 bases, leaving 9 bases between the germline ends. Germline V gene lookup returns CDR1 MNHEY and CDR2 SMNVEV (reference sequence). There are 15 residues in the CDR3. The CDR3 loop is CASSLSTGPNQPQHF. In DNA, the CDR3 is TGTGCCAGCAGTTTATCCACAGGGCCCAATCAGCCCCAGCATTTT.

The chain is built from TRBV6-4 and TRBJ2-1; 10 bases map to TRBD2. The CDR3 is 16 amino acids. Looked up from germline, CDR1 is MRHNA and CDR2 is SNTAGT. With V trimmed by 2 bases and J by 8 bases, 9 bases remained unmatched. CDR3 residues: CASSDRASSGSDEQFF. The CDR3 DNA is TGTGCCAGCAGTGACAGGGCGTCTAGCGGGAGCGATGAGCAGTTCTTC.

The chain uses TRBV27 and TRBJ2-1, with D possibly matching TRBD1 (5 bases). Germline CDR1 MNHEY, CDR2 SMNVEV (reference sequence). Trimming took off 4 bases at V and 2 bases at J, with 9 bases between the two ends. The CDR3 loop spans 14 amino acids. The CDR3 region is CASSSTDTYNEQFF. CDR3 bases: TGTGCCAGCAGTTCGACAGACACCTACAATGAGCAGTTCTTC.

V gene TRBV28 combines with J gene TRBJ2-7; TRBD2 agrees at 11 bases. Germline trimming cut 7 bases from V and 10 bases from J; bases unmatched to any gene: 15. The CDR3 spans 15 residues. Looked up from germline, CDR1 is MDHEN and CDR2 is SYDVKM. The DNA of the CDR3 is TGTGCCAGCACCCTCCGACTAGCGGGATTATCTAACCAGTACTTC. Translation gives CASTLRLAGLSNQYF. Variable domain in full (rest from reference TRBV28 and TRBJ2-7): DVKVTQSSRYLVKRTGEKVFLECVQDMDHENMFWYRQDPGLGLRLIYFSYDVKMKEKGDIPEGYSVSREKKERFSLILESASTNQTSMYLCASTLRLAGLSNQYFGPGTRLTVT.

The chain uses TRBV5-1 and TRBJ2-2; TRBD2 agrees at 10 bases. CDR1 SGHRS and CDR2 YFSETQ come from the germline V gene. The CDR3 is made up of 16 amino acids. V gave up 4 bases and J gave up 6 bases; unmatched junction bases: 9. This chain's CDR3 is CASSGLASGSAGELFF. The DNA for the CDR3 is TGCGCCAGCAGCGGGCTTGCTAGCGGGAGTGCCGGGGAGCTGTTTTTT. Filled out from reference TRBV5-1 and TRBJ2-2, the complete variable domain reads KAGVTQTPRYLIKTRGQQVTLSCSPISGHRSVSWYQQTPGQGLQFLFEYFSETQRNKGNFPGRFSGRQFSNSRSEMNVSTLELGDSALYLCASSGLASGSAGELFFGEGSRLTVL.

The chain employs TRBV5-6 and TRBJ2-2, with unresolved D. The V gene's germline CDR1 is SGHDT and CDR2 YYEEEE. This CDR3 has 13 amino acids. The V end lost 0 bases, the J end lost 6 bases, and 6 bases lay between the germline ends. The CDR3: CASSLGLPGELFF. CDR3 DNA sequence: TGTGCCAGCAGCTTGGGTCTTCCCGGGGAGCTGTTTTTT.

The V call is TRBV7-9, the J call TRBJ1-6; D gene uncertain. Germline V lookup: CDR1 SEHNR, CDR2 FQNEAQ (reference sequence). The CDR3 sequence is 13 residues long. V was trimmed by 4 bases and J by 12 bases, leaving 13 bases between them. CDR3 sequence reads: CASSSLTKVPLHF. In DNA, the CDR3 is TGTGCCAGCAGCTCCCTCACTAAAGTACCCCTCCACTTT.

V is TRBV29-1 and J is TRBJ1-2; 8 bases match TRBD1. The germline V gene encodes CDR1 SQVTM and CDR2 ANQGSEA. V trimming: 8 bases; J trimming: 2 bases; junction bases outside the gene matches: 10. CDR3 length: 14 amino acids. CDR3 loop: CSLGKGQVNYGYTF. CDR3 nucleotides: TGCAGCCTTGGTAAGGGACAGGTCAACTATGGCTACACCTTC.

CDR3 in amino acids: CASRGGLIDEKLFF. CDR3 coding DNA: TGTGCCAGCCGAGGGGGGCTTATTGATGAAAAACTGTTTTTT. The chain recombines TRBV2 with TRBJ1-4; perhaps TRBD1 as D (6 bases). The germline V and J ends were trimmed by 8 bases and 6 bases, with 16 bases remaining between them. This CDR3 is built from 14 residues. CDR1 is SNHLY, CDR2 FYNNEI, per germline. The entire variable domain, with the rest obtained from reference TRBV2 and TRBJ1-4, is as follows: EPEVTQTPSHQVTQMGQEVILRCVPISNHLYFYWYRQILGQKVEFLVSFYNNEISEKSEIFDDQFSVERPDGSNFTLKIRSTKLEDSAMYFCASRGGLIDEKLFFGSGTQLSVL.

The chain recombines TRBV11-2 with TRBJ2-4; D is undetermined. There are 15 residues in the CDR3. The V gene's germline CDR1 is SGHAT and CDR2 FQNNGV. V lost 5 bases and J lost 1, with 12 bases in between. Written as DNA, the CDR3 is TGTGCCAGCAGCCCAGTGGGCTGGGCCAAAAACATTCAGTACTTC. It yields the protein CASSPVGWAKNIQYF.

The chain has TRBV19 and TRBJ2-1; TRBD2 agrees at 16 bases. The V and J ends lost 10 bases and 4 bases, in that order; junction bases with no gene match: 25. CDR3 length: 22 residues. CDR1 LNHDA and CDR2 SQIVND come from the germline V gene (reference sequence). The CDR3 sequence is CAITSGDNFPGLAGGTYNEQFF. In DNA form, the CDR3 reads TGTGCCATCACTTCTGGGGACAACTTTCCGGGACTAGCGGGAGGGACTTACAATGAGCAGTTCTTC.

The V gene is TRBV5-1, the J gene TRBJ2-5; the match to TRBD2 covers 7 bases. The CDR3 has 16 amino acids. V shed 0 bases, J shed 2 bases, and the junction held 7 bases outside the gene matches. Germline V CDR1 and CDR2: SGHRS, YFSETQ. CDR3 residues: CASSLGGSSGQETQYF. In DNA form, the CDR3 reads TGCGCCAGCAGCTTGGGAGGGTCTAGCGGACAAGAGACCCAGTACTTC.

The rearrangement uses TRBV7-9 and TRBJ2-6; tentatively, D is TRBD2 (5 bases). This CDR3 is built from 13 residues. Germline-derived CDR1 and CDR2 are SEHNR and FQNEAQ (reference sequence). The V end lost 5 bases, the J end lost 3 bases, and 5 bases lay between the germline ends. The CDR3 reads CASSRDGANVLTF. For the CDR3, the DNA is TGTGCCAGCAGCCGGGATGGGGCCAACGTCCTGACTTTC.

V usage is TRBV7-2 and J usage is TRBJ2-6; 13 positions match TRBD2. Germline V CDR1 and CDR2: SGHTA, FQGNSA. The CDR3 consists of 18 residues. J gave up 2 bases and V 3 bases, and 4 bases lay outside the gene matches. Here the CDR3 DNA reads TGTGCCAGCAGCTTTGTGGGGACTAGCGGGACTGGGGCCAACGTCCTGACTTTC. The encoded protein is CASSFVGTSGTGANVLTF.

The sample holds a few counts of this clone. This specimen includes other DNA sequences encoding the same CDR3. V and J are TRBV5-1 and TRBJ2-7; D gene ambiguous. Between the trimmed V and J ends, which lost 0 bases and 2 bases, there was a span of 6 bases. The CDR3 loop spans 13 amino acids. Germline V gene data show CDR1 as SGHRS and CDR2 as YFSETQ. The CDR3 DNA reads as TGCGCCAGCAGCTTGGGCTACCCCTACGAGCAGTACTTC. As protein: CASSLGYPYEQYF.

This rearrangement joins TRBV4-3 to TRBJ1-5; the D is unclear. Deletions cut 0 bases from V and 7 bases from J, with 16 bases between. The length of the CDR3 is 16 residues. In germline, CDR1 is LGHNA, CDR2 YSLEER. This chain's CDR3 is CASSQEWTPTGQPQHF. CDR3 nucleotide sequence: TGCGCCAGCAGCCAAGAATGGACCCCGACCGGACAGCCCCAGCATTTT.

The chain uses TRBV18 and TRBJ1-3; D uncertain. The germline V and J ends were trimmed by 6 bases and 4 bases, with 10 bases remaining between them. This CDR3 has 13 amino acids. Germline V gene lookup returns CDR1 KGHSH and CDR2 LQKENI. The CDR3 coding sequence is TGTGCCAGCTCTAGAGATGGCGGAAACACCATATATTTT. Translating it yields CASSRDGGNTIYF. The full variable domain, its missing parts supplied by reference TRBV18 and TRBJ1-3, is NAGVMQNPRHLVRRRGQEARLRCSPMKGHSHVYWYRQLPEEGLKFMVYLQKENIIDESGMPKERFSAEFPKEGPSILRIQQVVRGDSAAYFCASSRDGGNTIYFGEGSWLTVV.

The chain carries TRBV28 and TRBJ1-1; 7 nucleotides align to TRBD1. V was pared by 4 bases and J by 1 base, with 6 bases of the junction left unmatched. Germline CDR1 and CDR2: MDHEN and SYDVKM. This CDR3 spans 15 amino acids. CDR3 sequence reads: CASSSDRLGNTEAFF. CDR3 sequence (DNA): TGTGCCAGCAGTTCGGACAGGCTGGGGAACACTGAAGCTTTCTTT.

The chain couples TRBV5-6 to TRBJ2-2; TRBD2 aligns across 11 bases. This CDR3 spans 17 amino acids. The junction had 2 bases not matched to a gene; V was cut back by 0 bases and J by 1 base. Germline V lookup: CDR1 SGHDT, CDR2 YYEEEE. The CDR3: CASSLVLAGGNTGELFF. In DNA form, the CDR3 reads TGTGCCAGCAGCTTGGTGCTAGCGGGGGGGAACACCGGGGAGCTGTTTTTT. Variable domain in full (rest from reference TRBV5-6 and TRBJ2-2): DAGVTQSPTHLIKTRGQQVTLRCSPKSGHDTVSWYQQALGQGPQFIFQYYEEEERQRGNFPDRFSGHQFPNYSSELNVNALLLGDSALYLCASSLVLAGGNTGELFFGEGSRLTVL.

The chain has TRBV27 and TRBJ1-3; D is unresolved. V lost 7 bases to trimming and J lost 4 bases, with 5 bases between them. The CDR3 is 11 amino acids. CDR1 and CDR2 from the germline V gene are MNHEY and SMNVEV (reference sequence). The CDR3 reads CASIGGNTIYF. The DNA of the CDR3 is TGTGCCAGCATCGGAGGAAACACCATATATTTT.